Below, one T cell receptor (beta chain) is given with its context. No antigen is known for it. Produced via immunoSEQ multiplex PCR; TCRdb's table is partial and in-frame only. The repertoire consists of about 93,000 clones, with about 91% occurring once and the leading ten covering around 0.51%. The record originates from a study of OX40 agonist ivuxolimab in advanced cancers. Study summary: Three patients got partial responses; one had hepatocellular carcinoma and two had cutaneous melanoma.

Study-level findings and limits: Expansion of clones was among the lowest in partial responders at 0.1-3.0 mg/kg.

The germline gives CDR1 GTSNPN, CDR2 SVGIG (reference sequence). The CDR3 runs 16 residues. V lost 6 bases and J lost 0; bases outside the gene matches: 13. The genes are TRBV30 and TRBJ1-2; 7 bases line up with TRBD1. The sequence derives from an adult with an advanced solid tumor such as melanoma, head and neck, liver or kidney cancer. Sequenced material: CD4+ or CD8+ T cells sorted from blood, taken in a trial of the OX40 agonist ivuxolimab. CDR3 protein: CACQPGQLLSNYGYTF. DNA for the CDR3: TGTGCCTGTCAACCGGGACAGCTACTCTCTAACTATGGCTACACCTTC.